This T cell receptor beta chain is from a study of T-cell memory formation after mild COVID-19. In TCRdb, the 5' RACE reads were re-called with MiXCR into one record per CDR3 protein. The sample carries 350,000 to 450,000 distinct CDR3 sequences, over 15% recorded once. The receptor comes from an adult woman who had mild COVID-19 (a few samples of this study predate the infection). Cell type and time point are not known. The sequenced sample was PBMCs or a T cell subset sorted from them (not recorded which).

This CDR3 is CASSQLLRGGTGELFF. The DNA of the CDR3 is TGCGCCAGCAGCCAACTTCTCAGGGGGGGTACCGGGGAGCTGTTTTTT. The chain has TRBV4-1 and TRBJ2-2; perhaps D is TRBD1 or TRBD2 (7 bases each). Per germline, CDR1 MGHRA and CDR2 YSYEKL. V lost 2 bases and J lost 5, with 15 bases in between. There are 16 residues in the CDR3.